The 8 T cell receptor beta chains below all came from one sample that was sequenced in a study of T cells in Graves' hyperthyroidism and ophthalmopathy. TCR beta CDR3 region amplification was performed from RNA transcripts. The TCR CDR3 was amplified in a first-round RT-PCR using the HTBI primer set. TCRdb independently ran MiXCR on the multiplex PCR reads; one entry per CDR3 protein. The sample records hundreds of thousands of distinct CDR3 sequences, 46% being singletons. The source material was peripheral blood or thyroid tissue (not recorded which). The receptors shown here come from a woman under 30 with Graves' hyperthyroidism.

This clonotype has more than one count but fewer than ten. The V and J genes are TRBV9 and TRBJ2-2; possible D gene TRBD2, 6 bases. Trimming took off 0 bases at V and 6 bases at J, with 15 bases between the two ends. The CDR3 is made up of 16 amino acids. Germline V lookup: CDR1 SGDLS, CDR2 YYNGEE. The CDR3 DNA reads TGTGCCAGCAGCGTAGCCGCGGCGGGAACGTCCGGGGAGCTGTTTTTT. Protein product: CASSVAAAGTSGELFF.

This clonotype has a count of ten or more. V is TRBV2 and J is TRBJ2-5, with D possibly being TRBD1 (6 bases). Germline assignment: CDR1 SNHLY and CDR2 FYNNEI. This CDR3 has 14 residues. Trimming pared 9 bases from V and 5 bases from J, leaving 19 bases between. The CDR3 here is CASGGTGSQETQYF. The CDR3 DNA is TGTGCCAGTGGGGGCACAGGGTCTCAGGAGACCCAGTACTTC. Supplemented by reference TRBV2 and TRBJ2-5, the full variable domain reads EPEVTQTPSHQVTQMGQEVILRCVPISNHLYFYWYRQILGQKVEFLVSFYNNEISEKSEIFDDQFSVERPDGSNFTLKIRSTKLEDSAMYFCASGGTGSQETQYFGPGTRLLVL.

This clonotype was recorded a few times. This chain links TRBV6-1 with TRBJ1-1; D unresolved. The ends were cut back, 7 bases at V and 1 base at J, with 4 bases in the middle. Germline CDR1 is MNHNS and CDR2 is SASEGT. This CDR3 spans 11 amino acids. CDR3 sequence reads: CASIRNTEAFF. The CDR3 bases are TGTGCCAGCATAAGGAACACTGAAGCTTTCTTT.

This clonotype was seen more than once but under ten times. CDR3 bases: TGTGCCAGTAGTATCGAGAGGGGCTACTATGGCTACACCTTC. Translated: CASSIERGYYGYTF. The chain links TRBV19 to TRBJ1-2, with D possibly being TRBD1 (5 bases). The CDR3 has 14 amino acids. CDR1 and CDR2 from the germline V gene are LNHDA and SQIVND (reference sequence). The V end lost 3 bases, the J end lost 3 bases, and 11 bases lay between the germline ends.

This chain connects TRBV7-8 to TRBJ2-5; D gene ambiguous. Germline V gene sequence: CDR1 SGHVS, CDR2 FQNEAQ. Trimming cost V 5 bases and J 4 bases, with 17 bases left between them. The CDR3 is made up of 15 amino acids. Here the CDR3 reads CASSQDRAGPETQYF. In DNA form, the CDR3 reads TGTGCCAGCAGCCAAGATAGGGCAGGACCAGAGACCCAGTACTTC.

This clonotype appeared a single time. The chain links TRBV29-1 to TRBJ2-6, with 8 bases lining up with TRBD1. This CDR3 has 14 amino acids. CDR1 is SQVTM and CDR2 is ANQGSEA in the germline V gene. V lost 7 bases and J lost 4; bases outside the gene matches: 6. The CDR3 DNA reads TGCAGCGCTCAGACAGGGGCCGGGGCCAACGTCCTGACTTTC. It yields the protein CSAQTGAGANVLTF.

The sample holds many counts of this clonotype. This chain joins TRBV19 and TRBJ2-5; D unresolved. Germline CDR1 LNHDA, CDR2 SQIVND (reference sequence). The V end was cut by 9 bases, the J end by 5 bases, with 10 bases between. This CDR3 contains 11 residues. CDR3 sequence reads: CASSSRETQYF. CDR3 bases: TGTGCCAGCAGCTCCCGCGAGACCCAGTACTTC.

This chain joins TRBV7-2 and TRBJ2-7, with 13 bases lining up with TRBD2. In germline, CDR1 is SGHTA, CDR2 FQGNSA. The CDR3 is made up of 17 amino acids. J was trimmed by 7 bases and V by 5 bases; bases with no gene match: 14. The CDR3 DNA is TGTGCCAGCAGCCAGGACCGGACTAGCGGGAGTTTGGGTGAGCAGTACTTC. Translation: CASSQDRTSGSLGEQYF. Supplemented by reference TRBV7-2 and TRBJ2-7, the full variable domain reads GAGVSQSPSNKVTEKGKDVELRCDPISGHTALYWYRQSLGQGLEFLIYFQGNSAPDKSGLPSDRFSAERTGGSVSTLTIQRTQQEDSAVYLCASSQDRTSGSLGEQYFGPGTRLTVT.